The rows below give T cell receptor beta chains drawn from one sample of a study of somatic mutations in cytotoxic T cells in rheumatoid arthritis. The assay was immunoSEQ multiplex PCR, and TCRdb's table has in-frame clones only and misses some. The table has 15,000 to 20,000 clones, 82% seen once. Sequenced material: CD8+ T cells sorted from blood. The receptors come from a woman between 50 and 59 years old with rheumatoid arthritis. Both conserved end residues are part of each CDR3. Fields, in order: V gene, D gene, CDR3 protein. A D gene is named only where the DNA matches it firmly.

v_gene: TRBV6-5
d_gene: -
CDR3aa: CASSYSGFSDQETQYF

v_gene: TRBV14
d_gene: TRBD1
CDR3aa: CASSQGQGTYNEQFF

v_gene: TRBV4-2
d_gene: -
CDR3aa: CASSQDGRGWGTEAFF

v_gene: TRBV7-3
d_gene: -
CDR3aa: CASSLPSGTQYF

v_gene: TRBV27
d_gene: -
CDR3aa: CASSFVGGSSKDEQFF

v_gene: TRBV4-3
d_gene: -
CDR3aa: CASSQDGGTEQFF

v_gene: TRBV6-1
d_gene: TRBD2
CDR3aa: CASSEALGGEVVGSKNIQYF

v_gene: TRBV7-9
d_gene: -
CDR3aa: CASSLDRNLYGYTF

v_gene: TRBV7-3
d_gene: -
CDR3aa: CASSGDSTTGELFF

v_gene: TRBV10-2
d_gene: -
CDR3aa: CASSELTEAFF

v_gene: TRBV9
d_gene: TRBD1
CDR3aa: CASSSGTETYEQYF

v_gene: TRBV7-9
d_gene: -
CDR3aa: CASSFPDGYTF

v_gene: TRBV5-1
d_gene: -
CDR3aa: CASSLTAFGTDTQYF

v_gene: TRBV18
d_gene: -
CDR3aa: CASSPEGGADIQYF

v_gene: TRBV5-4
d_gene: TRBD1
CDR3aa: CASSSREGAGGYTF

v_gene: TRBV13
d_gene: -
CDR3aa: CASSQQGSNEKLFF

v_gene: TRBV27
d_gene: TRBD2
CDR3aa: CASSLAAGGYNEQFF

v_gene: TRBV7-9
d_gene: -
CDR3aa: CASSFAGSNYGYTF

v_gene: TRBV21-1
d_gene: -
CDR3aa: CASSIPPDRGAYEQYF

v_gene: TRBV15
d_gene: -
CDR3aa: CATSSRRDNEQFF

v_gene: TRBV7-6
d_gene: -
CDR3aa: CASSLAGGTTEAFF

v_gene: TRBV13
d_gene: -
CDR3aa: CASSLGGMNTEAFF

v_gene: TRBV27
d_gene: -
CDR3aa: CASSLGGASYGYTF

v_gene: TRBV5-1
d_gene: -
CDR3aa: CASSLVGGDETQYF

v_gene: TRBV4-1
d_gene: -
CDR3aa: CASSQYSRAPSTEAFF

v_gene: TRBV6-1
d_gene: -
CDR3aa: CASSEAGVQPQHF

v_gene: TRBV27
d_gene: -
CDR3aa: CASSFGFYTEAFF

v_gene: TRBV4-2
d_gene: -
CDR3aa: CASSSAGGGGIGDTQYF

v_gene: TRBV4-3
d_gene: -
CDR3aa: CASSQEGGNEQFF

v_gene: TRBV5-1
d_gene: -
CDR3aa: CASSLKPDGYEQYF

v_gene: TRBV15
d_gene: -
CDR3aa: CATSLTPGELFF

v_gene: TRBV9
d_gene: TRBD2
CDR3aa: CASSASRGVSYNEQFF

v_gene: TRBV5-6
d_gene: TRBD1
CDR3aa: CASSSGQGSYEQYF

v_gene: TRBV11-3
d_gene: -
CDR3aa: CASSLLKTQYF

v_gene: TRBV27
d_gene: -
CDR3aa: CASSPIGKGHDPLTYEQYF

v_gene: TRBV7-6
d_gene: -
CDR3aa: CASSLDGSTNEKLFF

v_gene: TRBV4-1
d_gene: TRBD2
CDR3aa: CASSPRVSGVFSSYEQYF

v_gene: TRBV28
d_gene: TRBD1
CDR3aa: CASSFGTGNEKLFF

v_gene: TRBV27
d_gene: -
CDR3aa: CASSPRGVHYGYTF

v_gene: TRBV5-4
d_gene: TRBD2
CDR3aa: CASSEIAGGTNNEQFF

v_gene: TRBV9
d_gene: -
CDR3aa: CAITTTATGELFF

v_gene: TRBV6-1
d_gene: TRBD1
CDR3aa: CASSEVDRALTGANVLTF

v_gene: TRBV7-6
d_gene: -
CDR3aa: CASSLAGGDFGGDEQYF

v_gene: TRBV6-1
d_gene: -
CDR3aa: CASSETGLGEQFF

v_gene: TRBV27
d_gene: TRBD1
CDR3aa: CASRPIDRGPSNQPQHF

v_gene: TRBV27
d_gene: -
CDR3aa: CASSSTESSYNEQFF

v_gene: TRBV4-3
d_gene: TRBD2
CDR3aa: CASSQEASGRAHEQFF

v_gene: TRBV6-5
d_gene: TRBD1
CDR3aa: CASSYSTGSGANVLTF

v_gene: TRBV5-6
d_gene: -
CDR3aa: CASSLAGAVHEQYF

v_gene: TRBV19
d_gene: -
CDR3aa: CASRQIARPAYEQYF

v_gene: TRBV13
d_gene: -
CDR3aa: CASSLGQQTYEQYF

v_gene: TRBV13
d_gene: TRBD1
CDR3aa: CASSSPQGAREQYF